One sample yielded the 21 T cell receptor beta chains listed below, sequenced in a study of blood T cell repertoires in COVID-19. TCRdb's table, derived via immunoSEQ multiplex PCR, lists solely in-frame clones and lacks some. This sample has roughly 270,000 clones; roughly 87% occur once, and the top ten carry about 8.5%. Material: peripheral blood. These receptors came from a man younger than 35 with active or convalescent COVID-19.

The chain couples TRBV19 to TRBJ2-2; perhaps TRBD1 as D (5 bases). Germline values: CDR1 LNHDA, CDR2 SQIVND (reference sequence). CDR3 length equals 17 residues. The germline V and J ends were trimmed by 0 bases and 4 bases, with 15 bases remaining between them. Here the CDR3 DNA reads TGTGCCAGTAGTATAGAAATAGGGGCAGAGGTCACCGGGGAGCTGTTTTTT. This encodes CASSIEIGAEVTGELFF.

This clone was seen only once. V gene TRBV5-1 combines with J gene TRBJ2-7, with D unclear. The V end lost 3 bases, the J end lost 2 bases, and 15 bases lay between the germline ends. The CDR3 runs 15 residues. The germline V gene encodes CDR1 SGHRS and CDR2 YFSETQ. As DNA, the CDR3 is TGCGCCAGCAGCTCGAGACAAACCCTTACCTACGAGCAGTACTTC. It is translated as CASSSRQTLTYEQYF.

The V call is TRBV2, the J call TRBJ1-1; D unclear. Germline assignment: CDR1 SNHLY and CDR2 FYNNEI. The CDR3 is made up of 11 amino acids. Trimming removed 6 bases at V and 5 bases at J, with 7 bases between. The CDR3 loop is CASRGVTEAFF. The DNA of the CDR3 is TGTGCCAGCAGGGGCGTAACTGAAGCTTTCTTT.

The chain is built from TRBV21-1 and TRBJ2-2; the D call of TRBD1 is as the table states it, not checked on the DNA. TRBV21-1 is a pseudogene. This CDR3 spans 15 amino acids. The CDR3 loop reads CASSLKRGSTGELFF. The CDR3, as DNA: TGTGCCAGCAGCCTAAAAAGGGGGTCCACCGGGGAGCTGTTTTTT.

The V call is TRBV5-1, the J call TRBJ1-4, with D tentatively TRBD1 (6 bases). Germline CDR1 reads SGHRS; CDR2 reads YFSETQ. This CDR3 has 14 residues. Trimming took 4 bases from V and 8 from J, leaving 15 bases between them. The CDR3, as DNA: TGCGCCAGCAGCGGCGGACAGTCTGTGGAAAAACTGTTTTTT. It encodes CASSGGQSVEKLFF.

The rearrangement links TRBV20-1 to TRBJ2-7; D is unclear. Between the trimmed V and J ends, which lost 6 bases and 4 bases, there was a span of 7 bases. Germline assignment: CDR1 DFQATT and CDR2 SNEGSKA (reference sequence). This CDR3 is 10 amino acids long. DNA for the CDR3: TGCAGTGCACAAGAATACGAGCAGTACTTC. It codes for CSAQEYEQYF.

As regards this clone: The junction and the germline gene differ at one end; a read error may be behind it. The chain recombines TRBV18 with TRBJ2-1; 9 nucleotides line up with TRBD1. Germline V CDR1 and CDR2: KGHSH, LQKENI. The CDR3 has 12 residues. CDR3 sequence reads: CASSPPGDRVIF. DNA of the CDR3: TGTGCCAGCTCACCACCGGGGGACAGGGTAATCTTC.

This clone showed up just a few times. The chain employs TRBV5-1 and TRBJ2-7; TRBD1 matches 7 bases. The CDR3 covers 14 residues. J gave up 6 bases and V 4 bases, and 10 bases lay outside the gene matches. The V gene's germline CDR1 is SGHRS and CDR2 YFSETQ. CDR3 sequence reads: CASSPRQGQVEQYF. CDR3 nucleotide sequence: TGCGCCAGCAGCCCGCGACAGGGCCAGGTCGAGCAGTACTTC.

The V and J genes are TRBV9 and TRBJ1-2; 10 bases line up with TRBD1. V shed 0 bases, J shed 3 bases, and the junction held 5 bases outside the gene matches. Looked up from germline, CDR1 is SGDLS and CDR2 is YYNGEE. The CDR3 consists of 16 residues. The CDR3 loop is CASSVEGTGVDYGYTF. As DNA, the CDR3 is TGTGCCAGCAGCGTAGAAGGGACAGGGGTAGACTATGGCTACACCTTC.

This clone was seen more than once but under ten times. This chain joins TRBV27 and TRBJ1-5; D remains ambiguous. V shed 3 bases and J shed 7 bases, with 13 bases lying between them. This CDR3 has 14 amino acids. The germline CDR1 and CDR2 sequences are MNHEY and SMNVEV (reference sequence). CDR3 bases: TGTGCCAGCAGTTTCGGGGTAGGAGAACAGCCCCAGCATTTT. Residues: CASSFGVGEQPQHF.

This clone showed up just once. The genes are TRBV5-1 and TRBJ2-2; D is undetermined. The CDR3 loop spans 15 amino acids. Germline CDR1 SGHRS, CDR2 YFSETQ. V was clipped by 4 bases and J by 1 base, with 11 bases between them. CDR3 sequence: CASSPPEMNTGELFF. The CDR3 coding sequence is TGCGCCAGCAGCCCCCCGGAGATGAACACCGGGGAGCTGTTTTTT.

The gene calls are TRBV6-2 or TRBV6-3 and TRBJ1-2; D is unclear. The CDR3 has 15 amino acids. V was cut by 0 bases and J by 3 bases, with 11 bases left in between. Germline CDR1 reads MNHEY; CDR2 reads SVGEGT. CDR3 residues: CASSYSIQLHYGYTF. DNA for the CDR3: TGTGCCAGCAGTTACTCGATACAGCTTCACTATGGCTACACCTTC.

This clone was detected only a few times. CDR3 sequence (DNA): TGTGCCAGCAGGACAGGGGGCCTGAATGAGCAGTTCTTC. Translated, it gives CASRTGGLNEQFF. This chain uses TRBV6-5 with TRBJ2-1; 10 bases are shared with TRBD1. Germline-derived CDR1 and CDR2 are MNHEY and SVGAGI. CDR3 length: 13 amino acids. V was pared by 6 bases and J by 7 bases, with 3 bases of the junction left unmatched.

The V and J genes are TRBV3-1 (or the pseudogene TRBV3-2) and TRBJ1-1; D gene ambiguous. CDR1 and CDR2 (germline): LGHDT, YNNKEL (reference sequence). The CDR3 consists of 14 residues. V shed 1 base and J shed 0 bases, with 6 bases lying between them. The CDR3 here is CASSQGRVNTEAFF. In nucleotides, the CDR3 is TGTGCCAGCAGCCAAGGACGGGTGAACACTGAAGCTTTCTTT.

The chain recombines TRBV7-9 with TRBJ1-4; D not certain. Between the trimmed V and J ends, which lost 5 bases and 6 bases, there was a span of 22 bases. This CDR3 contains 17 residues. Germline V gene data show CDR1 as SEHNR and CDR2 as FQNEAQ (reference sequence). This chain's CDR3 is CASSHDNTAAAHEKLFF. The CDR3 DNA sequence: TGTGCCAGCAGCCATGACAACACGGCAGCTGCTCATGAAAAACTGTTTTTT.

The chain employs TRBV5-4 and TRBJ2-7; D possibly corresponds to TRBD2 (6 bases). The CDR3 is made up of 13 amino acids. V lost 0 bases and J 6 bases, leaving 10 bases between the germline ends. Germline CDR1 SGHNT, CDR2 YYREEE (reference sequence). CDR3 sequence (DNA): TGTGCCAGCAGCTTGGACTCGCGGGGCGAGCAGTACTTC. Its translation: CASSLDSRGEQYF.

The genes are TRBV6-2 or TRBV6-3 and TRBJ1-6; D perhaps matches TRBD1 (5 bases). Germline V gene data show CDR1 as MNHEY and CDR2 as SVGEGT. Trimming pared 4 bases from V and 4 bases from J, leaving 11 bases between. The CDR3 runs to 15 residues. The CDR3 DNA reads TGTGCCAGCAGTTTGTTACAGGTTTATAATTCACCCCTCCACTTT. Its protein product is CASSLLQVYNSPLHF.

V and J are TRBV19 and TRBJ1-4; D ambiguous. The V and J ends lost 3 bases and 0 bases respectively, with 17 bases between them. The CDR3 is 18 amino acids. Germline lookup yields CDR1 LNHDA and CDR2 SQIVND (reference sequence). CDR3: CASSIYGAGRTTNEKLFF. The CDR3 nucleotides are TGTGCCAGTAGTATCTACGGAGCCGGTCGGACAACTAATGAAAAACTGTTTTTT.

The genes are TRBV10-1 and TRBJ2-3, with D possibly TRBD1 on 5 matching bases. The CDR3 contains 18 residues. Trimming cost V 3 bases and J 0 bases, with 19 bases left between them. Germline V gene lookup returns CDR1 WNHNN and CDR2 SYGVQD (reference sequence). The CDR3 coding sequence is TGCGCCAGCAGTGAAGGAATTGGGGCACTCCGAAGCACAGATACGCAGTATTTT. Translated: CASSEGIGALRSTDTQYF.

The rearrangement uses TRBV7-2 and TRBJ2-5; 7 positions match TRBD2. Germline CDR1 and CDR2: SGHTA and FQGNSA. V shed 3 bases and J 4 bases; nucleotides not matched to a gene: 11. CDR3 length: 16 residues. The CDR3 DNA reads TGTGCCAGCAGCTTTTGGACCCTCGGCGGGAGAGAGACCCAGTACTTC. It is translated as CASSFWTLGGRETQYF.

The chain is built from TRBV7-2 and TRBJ1-6; D is unresolved. The V and J ends lost 5 bases and 0 bases respectively, with 11 bases between them. The CDR3 runs to 16 residues. Germline V lookup: CDR1 SGHTA, CDR2 FQGNSA. For the CDR3, the DNA is TGTGCCAGCAGCAGAGAACTGAGCTCCTATAATTCACCCCTCCACTTT. Its translation is CASSRELSSYNSPLHF.